Listed below are T cell receptor beta chains from one sample, sequenced in a study of shared clonotypes between healthy human individuals. TCRdb's table, derived via immunoSEQ multiplex PCR, lists solely in-frame clones and lacks some. The sample includes some 1.5 million clones, roughly 96% of them seen just once. The sequencing sample was made of naive CD4+ T cells sorted from blood. These receptor sequences come from a man aged 25 to 45 in good health. The CDR3 runs from the conserved cysteine through the conserved F or W. The D gene is left open where the match is weak. Clone size is shown for a subset of rows, as once, few, many or a class of expanded clone.

d_call	j_call	v_call	clone_size	cdr3_aa	cdr3_nt
.	TRBJ2-7	TRBV27	.	CASSNLATRLTEQYF	TGTGCCAGCAGTAACCTAGCGACCAGGCTCACCGAGCAGTACTTC
TRBD1	TRBJ1-1	TRBV28	.	CASSETQGAAFSEAFF	TGTGCCAGCAGTGAGACCCAGGGGGCAGCTTTCTCTGAAGCTTTCTTT
.	TRBJ2-7	TRBV4-1	.	CASSQAGLIGTGEQYF	TGCGCCAGCAGCCAAGCGGGGTTAATCGGAACAGGGGAGCAGTACTTC
TRBD2	TRBJ2-2	TRBV7-3	.	CASSLPGLAGDTGELFF	TGTGCCAGCAGCCTGCCGGGACTAGCGGGAGACACCGGGGAGCTGTTTTTT
TRBD2	TRBJ2-7	TRBV6-5	.	CASRYRTSGASYEQYF	TGTGCCAGCAGATACCGAACTAGCGGAGCTTCCTACGAGCAGTACTTC
.	TRBJ1-1	TRBV7-6	.	CASSLKALNTEAFF	TGTGCCAGCAGCTTAAAGGCGCTGAACACTGAAGCTTTCTTT
.	TRBJ1-1	TRBV18	once	CASSTLRGRFETEAFF	TGTGCCAGCTCAACCTTACGGGGGCGTTTCGAAACTGAAGCTTTCTTT
.	TRBJ2-1	TRBV9	.	CASSVHRAVREGGNEQFF	TGTGCCAGCAGCGTACACAGGGCGGTGCGGGAAGGGGGGAATGAGCAGTTCTTC
TRBD1	TRBJ1-5	TRBV30	.	CAWGSGTGDQPQHF	TGTGCCTGGGGATCCGGGACAGGGGATCAGCCCCAGCATTTT
.	TRBJ1-5	TRBV28	.	CASSLSPGFQPQHF	TGTGCCAGCAGTTTATCCCCAGGTTTTCAGCCCCAGCATTTT
.	TRBJ2-7	TRBV7-8	.	CASSLRVGPSYEQYF	TGTGCCAGCAGCTTAAGGGTTGGGCCCTCCTACGAGCAGTACTTC